The 8 T cell receptor beta chains below were found in one sample sequenced in a study of response to subunit inactivated influenza vaccine. MiXCR, run by TCRdb on the RT-PCR reads, gives a single entry per CDR3 protein. The sample lists a few hundred thousand distinct CDR3 sequences; 14% were seen once. Source: PBMCs from blood, taken roughly 13 days after vaccination. These receptor sequences come from a man between 45 and 60 years old who received an inactivated influenza vaccine.

This clonotype was picked up many times. The chain couples TRBV20-1 to TRBJ2-3, with a tentative D call TRBD1 (6 bases). This CDR3 region has 14 residues. The ends were cut back, 5 bases at V and 4 bases at J, with 16 bases in the middle. The germline V gene encodes CDR1 DFQATT and CDR2 SNEGSKA (reference sequence). The CDR3 spells CSAPDSGGADTQYF. DNA for the CDR3: TGCAGTGCTCCTGATTCTGGGGGCGCAGATACGCAGTATTTT.

The chain employs TRBV30 and TRBJ2-2; D tentatively reads TRBD1 or TRBD2 (5 bases each). The CDR3 runs to 13 residues. V lost 4 bases and J 5 bases, leaving 11 bases between the germline ends. Germline CDR1 and CDR2: GTSNPN and SVGIG (reference sequence). The CDR3 DNA reads as TGTGCCTGGACCCGAGGGGTAACCGGGGAGCTGTTTTTT. It yields the protein CAWTRGVTGELFF.

There are a few counts of this clonotype. V and J are TRBV6-2 or TRBV6-3 and TRBJ2-1; D possibly corresponds to TRBD2 (5 bases). The CDR3 length is 14 residues. Germline CDR1 MNHEY, CDR2 SVGEGT. Trimming removed 6 bases from V and 4 bases from J, with 13 bases in between. This CDR3 is CASRPLGRYNEQFF. The CDR3 DNA follows: TGTGCCAGCAGACCACTAGGCCGATACAATGAGCAGTTCTTC.

The chain is built from TRBV7-2 and TRBJ2-7, with TRBD2 identical over 10 bases. Germline loops: CDR1 SGHTA, CDR2 FQGNSA. The J segment lost 7 bases and the V segment lost 5 bases, leaving 11 bases of the junction unmatched. This CDR3 has 15 residues. The CDR3 reads CASSRGLAEKGEQYF. For the CDR3, the DNA is TGTGCCAGCAGCCGCGGACTAGCGGAAAAGGGTGAGCAGTACTTC.

This clonotype has a count of ten or more. J is TRBJ2-1 and V is TRBV30; 9 bases match TRBD1. Losses at the gene ends were 1 base for V and 4 bases for J; bases not matched to a gene: 5. CDR3 length: 15 residues. CDR1 is GTSNPN and CDR2 is SVGIG in the germline V gene (reference sequence). CDR3 in amino acids: CAWSGGTGFYNEQFF. The CDR3 DNA follows: TGTGCCTGGAGTGGTGGGACAGGGTTTTACAATGAGCAGTTCTTC. Full variable domain (remainder filled in from reference TRBV30 and TRBJ2-1): SQTIHQWPATLVQPVGSPLSLECTVEGTSNPNLYWYRQAAGRGLQLLFYSVGIGQISSEVPQNLSASRPQDRQFILSSKKLLLSDSGFYLCAWSGGTGFYNEQFFGPGTRLTVL.

The chain couples TRBV2 to TRBJ2-5, with D perhaps TRBD1 (6 bases). The CDR3 loop spans 15 amino acids. The germline V gene encodes CDR1 SNHLY and CDR2 FYNNEI. Trimming pared 6 bases from V and 1 base from J, leaving 15 bases between. The CDR3 DNA is TGTGCCAGCAGGACCGGACAGTGGGCCCAAGAGACCCAGTACTTC. This translates into CASRTGQWAQETQYF.

The chain links TRBV28 to TRBJ2-3; 9 positions agree with TRBD2. Germline trimming cut 5 bases from V and 8 bases from J; bases unmatched to any gene: 14. The CDR3 has 16 residues. Germline-derived CDR1 and CDR2 are MDHEN and SYDVKM. The CDR3 DNA sequence: TGTGCCAGCAGTCCCTCCGGGACTAGCAGGATTGGTACGCAGTATTTT. Amino acid sequence: CASSPSGTSRIGTQYF.

This clonotype has a handful of counts. V and J are TRBV7-2 and TRBJ2-7; TRBD1 matches at 8 bases. Per the germline V gene, CDR1 is SGHTA and CDR2 is FQGNSA. Unmatched junction bases numbered 5, after V lost 4 bases and J lost 0 bases. This CDR3 contains 15 residues. CDR3 residues: CASSSGQGYSYEQYF. For the CDR3, the DNA is TGTGCCAGCAGCTCCGGACAGGGTTACTCCTACGAGCAGTACTTC.